Listed below are T cell receptor beta chains from one sample, sequenced in a study of T cell responses to AZD1222 COVID-19 vaccine. Sequenced by immunoSEQ multiplex PCR; TCRdb stores in-frame clones only, minus some. The table shows 130,000 or so clones, with under 95% occurring only once. Sequences were derived from peripheral blood, sampled 28 days after the second AZD1222 dose. The receptor source for this set is an adult who received the AZD1222 COVID-19 vaccine. Both conserved end residues are part of each CDR3.

v_gene: TRBV7-9; CDR3aa: CASSSGQWFAGELFF
v_gene: TRBV4-2; CDR3aa: CASSQGSAGNSYEQYF
v_gene: TRBV29-1; CDR3aa: CSVVKVNKNTEAFF
v_gene: TRBV6-1; CDR3aa: CASSERGDRVGQPQHF
v_gene: TRBV4-1; CDR3aa: CASSQESRNLYEQYF
v_gene: TRBV10-3; CDR3aa: CAISEEAGAPQQFF
v_gene: TRBV12-2; CDR3aa: CASRLAKLAESYNEQFF
v_gene: TRBV6-1; CDR3aa: CASSEGLAGGGFGYTF
v_gene: TRBV9; CDR3aa: CASSVVGAGNTIYF
v_gene: TRBV2; CDR3aa: CASIGGYSYNEQFF
v_gene: TRBV20-1; CDR3aa: CSAAGTNGYTF
v_gene: TRBV4-1; CDR3aa: CASRTGQGAKYEQFF
v_gene: TRBV27; CDR3aa: CASSLSRDSYNEQFF
v_gene: TRBV11-2; CDR3aa: CASSLGRLAANYYEQYF
v_gene: TRBV20-1; CDR3aa: CSASPTGEDEKLFF
v_gene: TRBV18; CDR3aa: CASSPQKTGNTEAFF
v_gene: TRBV10-3; CDR3aa: CATQNRDKDTQYF
v_gene: TRBV6-5; CDR3aa: CASRPPRTSVSEQYF
v_gene: TRBV6-1; CDR3aa: CASSDGVWVRGQPQHF
v_gene: TRBV7-9; CDR3aa: CASEGVAYTGELFF
v_gene: TRBV9; CDR3aa: CASSVTGAPNTGELFF
v_gene: TRBV12-3/TRBV12-4; CDR3aa: CASRLAGGVEQFF
v_gene: TRBV7-9; CDR3aa: CASSPGQGDSPLHF
v_gene: TRBV6-5; CDR3aa: CASSYFDRQETQYF
v_gene: TRBV14; CDR3aa: CASSHRLAGVKTDTQYF
v_gene: TRBV9; CDR3aa: CASSVEGGSQTQYF
v_gene: TRBV3-1/TRBV3-2; CDR3aa: CASSQDRRGNEKLFF
v_gene: TRBV6-4; CDR3aa: CASRGTEGGDEQYF
v_gene: TRBV6-5; CDR3aa: CASSYEGRGWNEQYF
v_gene: TRBV2; CDR3aa: CASQGPAIISPLHF
v_gene: TRBV23-1; CDR3aa: CASSLSVGTGELFF
v_gene: TRBV18; CDR3aa: CASSPPGRASEAFF
v_gene: TRBV28; CDR3aa: CASSLRGVVTEAFF
v_gene: TRBV11-2; CDR3aa: CASSLNPGLTISEQYF
v_gene: TRBV4-1; CDR3aa: CASSRDYNTQYF
v_gene: TRBV7-8; CDR3aa: CASSPLAGGADTQYF
v_gene: TRBV28; CDR3aa: CASSPHYQPQHF
v_gene: TRBV6-5; CDR3aa: CASSWTGGLGEKLFF
v_gene: TRBV5-4; CDR3aa: CASSSPTGSKETQYF
v_gene: TRBV7-9; CDR3aa: CASSSDRGRNQPQHF
v_gene: TRBV7-8; CDR3aa: CASRPGLGSSYNEQFF
v_gene: TRBV12-3/TRBV12-4; CDR3aa: CASSFVRYGYTF
v_gene: TRBV2; CDR3aa: CASSAMGAGGSTDTQYF
v_gene: TRBV5-1; CDR3aa: CASSWTSGTYEQYF